What follows is one TCR beta chain and its context. As yet, its antigen is unknown. Sampled blood was obtained at baseline, cycle 4 day 1, and cycle 7 day 1. The data stem from a study of OX40 agonist ivuxolimab in advanced cancers. Overall study context: Checkpoint inhibitors had been given previously to approximately 41% of patients. General observations from the study: Specificity for antigen went undetermined in the expanded peripheral T cells.

TCRdb's copy holds only in-frame clones and misses some; the assay was immunoSEQ multiplex PCR. The sample lists approximately 41,000 clones, around nine tenths occurring once. CDR1 and CDR2 from the germline V gene are SNHLY and FYNNEI. The V gene lost 6 bases and the J gene lost 5 bases, with 13 bases spanning the gap. The CDR3 spans 13 residues. The V gene is TRBV2, the J gene TRBJ2-5; no firm D call. This TCR derives from an adult with an advanced solid tumor such as melanoma, head and neck, liver or kidney cancer. Sample: CD4+ or CD8+ T cells sorted from blood, taken in a trial of the OX40 agonist ivuxolimab. The DNA for the CDR3 is TGTGCCAGCAGCCCCGGGTCCCTGGAGACCCAGTACTTC. This sequence encodes CASSPGSLETQYF.